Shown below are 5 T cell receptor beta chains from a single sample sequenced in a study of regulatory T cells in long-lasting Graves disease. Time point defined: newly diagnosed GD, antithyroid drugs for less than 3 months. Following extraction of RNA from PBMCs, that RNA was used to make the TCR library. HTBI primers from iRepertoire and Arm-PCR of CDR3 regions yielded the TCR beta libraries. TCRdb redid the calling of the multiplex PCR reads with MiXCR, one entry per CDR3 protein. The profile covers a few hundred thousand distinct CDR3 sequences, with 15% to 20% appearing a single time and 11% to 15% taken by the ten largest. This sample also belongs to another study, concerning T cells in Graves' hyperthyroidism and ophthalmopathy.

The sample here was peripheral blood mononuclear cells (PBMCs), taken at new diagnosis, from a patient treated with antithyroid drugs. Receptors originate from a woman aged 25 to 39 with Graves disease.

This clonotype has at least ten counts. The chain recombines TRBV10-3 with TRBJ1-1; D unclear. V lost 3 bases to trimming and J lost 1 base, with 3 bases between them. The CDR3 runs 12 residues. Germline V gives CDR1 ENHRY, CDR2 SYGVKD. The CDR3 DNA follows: TGTGCCATCAGTGACGGGAACACTGAAGCTTTCTTT. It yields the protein CAISDGNTEAFF.

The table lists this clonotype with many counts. The CDR3, as DNA: TGTGCCGGCCGGGACAGGGGTTCTTTTGGCTACACCTTC. Encoded protein: CAGRDRGSFGYTF. The chain combines TRBV7-8 with TRBJ1-2, with TRBD1 identical over 10 bases. The CDR3 covers 13 residues. With V trimmed by 11 bases and J by 7 bases, 10 bases remained unmatched. CDR1 is SGHVS, CDR2 FQNEAQ, per germline.

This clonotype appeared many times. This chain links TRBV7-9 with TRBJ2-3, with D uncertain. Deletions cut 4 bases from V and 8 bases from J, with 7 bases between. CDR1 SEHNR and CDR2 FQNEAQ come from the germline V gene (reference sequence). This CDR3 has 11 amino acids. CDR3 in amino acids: CASSSSITQYF. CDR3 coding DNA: TGTGCCAGCAGCTCCAGCATTACGCAGTATTTT.

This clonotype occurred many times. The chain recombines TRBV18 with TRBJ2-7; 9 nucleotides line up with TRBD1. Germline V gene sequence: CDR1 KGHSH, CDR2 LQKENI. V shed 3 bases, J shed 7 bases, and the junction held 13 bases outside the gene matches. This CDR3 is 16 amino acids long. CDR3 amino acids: CASSPETDRGFREQYF. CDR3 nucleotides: TGTGCCAGCTCACCGGAGACGGACAGGGGCTTTAGGGAGCAGTACTTC.

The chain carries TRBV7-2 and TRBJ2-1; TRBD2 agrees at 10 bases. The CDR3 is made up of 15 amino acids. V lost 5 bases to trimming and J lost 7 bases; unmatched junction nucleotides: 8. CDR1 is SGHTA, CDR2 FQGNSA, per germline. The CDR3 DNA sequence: TGTGCCAGCAGCCGCTTAGCGGGGGGAACAAATGAGCAGTTCTTC. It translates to CASSRLAGGTNEQFF.